The 20 T cell receptor beta chains listed next were all sequenced from one sample in a study of radiation and T cells in renal cell carcinoma. Libraries were prepared by immunoSEQ multiplex PCR; TCRdb keeps only in-frame clonotypes and omits some of them. The sample includes around 94,000 clones, about 86% of them seen just once. The time point: baseline pretreatment blood. As to treatment: 15 Gy SBRT to primary tumor, nephrectomy 4 weeks later. Sequenced here: blood, sampled from a patient whose treatment included radiotherapy and nephrectomy. These receptors were obtained from a man in his fifties with renal cell carcinoma.

This chain joins TRBV7-2 and TRBJ1-1, with D hard to call. Trimming removed 7 bases at V and 3 bases at J, with 15 bases between. Per germline, CDR1 SGHTA and CDR2 FQGNSA. This CDR3 spans 14 amino acids. CDR3: CASTQTPGYTEAFF. CDR3 DNA sequence: TGTGCCAGCACCCAAACGCCGGGTTACACTGAAGCTTTCTTT.

The rearrangement links TRBV21-1 to TRBJ2-3; no check of the table's D call, TRBD2, against the DNA was made. TRBV21-1 is a documented pseudogene. This CDR3 spans 15 amino acids. Here the CDR3 DNA reads TGTGGCGGGGCCGGGGGGGAGCATGGCACAGATACGCAGTATTTT. It is translated as CGGAGGEHGTDTQYF.

The J gene is TRBJ1-5, the V gene TRBV21-1. TRBV21-1 is listed as a pseudogene. This CDR3 has 16 amino acids. The chain's CDR3 is CARTHGEGKTNQPQHF. For the CDR3, the DNA is TGTGCCAGAACCCACGGGGAAGGGAAAACCAATCAGCCCCAGCATTTT.

This chain joins TRBV29-1 and TRBJ2-5; 8 nucleotides line up with TRBD1. CDR1 is SQVTM and CDR2 is ANQGSEA in the germline V gene. The CDR3 covers 13 residues. The J segment lost 11 bases and the V segment lost 4 bases, leaving 12 bases of the junction unmatched. CDR3: CSVGGQGLGEQYF. The CDR3 DNA follows: TGCAGCGTTGGAGGACAGGGTTTGGGGGAGCAGTACTTC.

V usage is TRBV27 and J usage is TRBJ2-7, with 7 bases identical to TRBD1. The germline V gene has CDR1 MNHEY and CDR2 SMNVEV (reference sequence). V trimming: 0 bases; J trimming: 3 bases; junction bases outside the gene matches: 14. CDR3 size: 18 residues. This chain's CDR3 is CASSLSPVGQGVVYEQYF. CDR3 DNA: TGTGCCAGCAGTTTATCCCCAGTCGGGCAGGGGGTTGTCTACGAGCAGTACTTC.

V usage is TRBV5-4 and J usage is TRBJ1-1, with 10 bases lining up with TRBD1. The CDR3 spans 15 residues. Trimming removed 3 bases from V and 1 base from J; junction bases left unmatched: 3. Germline V lookup: CDR1 SGHNT, CDR2 YYREEE (reference sequence). CDR3 residues: CASSYWDRGNTEAFF. The CDR3 DNA is TGTGCCAGCAGCTATTGGGACAGGGGGAACACTGAAGCTTTCTTT.

This clone was observed a single time. The chain links TRBV4-1 to TRBJ2-3; D call uncertain. Between the trimmed V and J ends, which lost 1 base and 0 bases, there was a span of 11 bases. Germline CDR1 MGHRA, CDR2 YSYEKL. The CDR3 runs 16 residues. This chain's CDR3 is CASSQVQSPSTDTQYF. The CDR3 coding sequence is TGCGCCAGCAGCCAAGTCCAGAGTCCTAGCACAGATACGCAGTATTTT.

This clone has just one count. CDR3 residues: CALTSGSSYEQYF. CDR3 nucleotides: TGTGCCTTGACTAGCGGGAGCTCCTACGAGCAGTACTTC. V gene TRBV30 combines with J gene TRBJ2-5; 12 nucleotides align to TRBD2. The J call may be mistaken, given a closer DNA end match to TRBJ2-7. The CDR3 is 13 residues long. Germline V gene lookup returns CDR1 GTSNPN and CDR2 SVGIG (reference sequence).

The chain carries TRBV2 and TRBJ2-7; TRBD1 might be the D (5 bases). Germline CDR1 is SNHLY and CDR2 is FYNNEI. The CDR3 is made up of 15 amino acids. V gave up 3 bases and J gave up 1 base, with 13 bases separating them. The CDR3 region is CASSDFQGASYEQYF. CDR3 in DNA: TGTGCCAGCAGTGATTTCCAGGGTGCTTCCTACGAGCAGTACTTC. The full variable domain, its missing parts supplied by reference TRBV2 and TRBJ2-7, is EPEVTQTPSHQVTQMGQEVILRCVPISNHLYFYWYRQILGQKVEFLVSFYNNEISEKSEIFDDQFSVERPDGSNFTLKIRSTKLEDSAMYFCASSDFQGASYEQYFGPGTRLTVT.

V is TRBV4-2 and J is TRBJ2-2; 7 bases fit TRBD2. From germline, CDR1 is LGHNA and CDR2 YNFKEQ. CDR3 length: 16 amino acids. V shed 4 bases, J shed 6 bases, and the junction held 11 bases outside the gene matches. The CDR3 DNA follows: TGTGCCAGCAGCCCATTGGGCGGGAGACGGCCCGGGGAGCTGTTTTTT. It translates to CASSPLGGRRPGELFF.

This sequence joins TRBV4-3 and TRBJ2-5; 9 bases map to TRBD2. The CDR3 is made up of 16 amino acids. Trimming took 6 bases from V and 3 from J; bases not matched to a gene: 11. Germline loops: CDR1 LGHNA, CDR2 YSLEER. DNA of the CDR3: TGCGCCAGCAGTGAAGGGTTAGCGGGGGCAGAAGAGACCCAGTACTTC. Translated: CASSEGLAGAEETQYF.

The rearrangement links TRBV9 to TRBJ2-7; D might be TRBD2 (6 bases). V gave up 2 bases and J gave up 6 bases, with 18 bases separating them. Germline-derived CDR1 and CDR2 are SGDLS and YYNGEE. The CDR3 is 15 residues long. The CDR3 is CASSVTGTPSGEQYF. For the CDR3, the DNA is TGTGCCAGCAGCGTGACCGGGACTCCCTCAGGCGAGCAGTACTTC. Full variable domain (remainder filled in from reference TRBV9 and TRBJ2-7): DSGVTQTPKHLITATGQRVTLRCSPRSGDLSVYWYQQSLDQGLQFLIQYYNGEERAKGNILERFSAQQFPDLHSELNLSSLELGDSALYFCASSVTGTPSGEQYFGPGTRLTVT.

The chain couples TRBV18 to TRBJ2-7, with TRBD1 matching 11 bases. The V gene end was trimmed by 2 bases and the J gene end by 4 bases; junction bases not matched to a gene: 4. CDR1 KGHSH and CDR2 LQKENI come from the germline V gene. There are 15 residues in the CDR3. The CDR3 reads CASSPGTGGDYEQYF. Here the CDR3 DNA reads TGTGCCAGCTCACCAGGGACAGGGGGAGATTACGAGCAGTACTTC.

V usage is TRBV5-5 and J usage is TRBJ1-1; no firm D call. This CDR3 is 14 amino acids long. V lost 2 bases, J lost 1 base, and 9 bases lay in between. The germline CDR1 and CDR2 sequences are SGHKS and YYEKEE (reference sequence). In nucleotides, the CDR3 is TGTGCCAGCAGCTTACAGACTACGAACACTGAAGCTTTCTTT. As protein: CASSLQTTNTEAFF. The full variable domain, rest sourced from reference TRBV5-5 and TRBJ1-1, is DAGVTQSPTHLIKTRGQQVTLRCSPISGHKSVSWYQQVLGQGPQFIFQYYEKEERGRGNFPDRFSARQFPNYSSELNVNALLLGDSALYLCASSLQTTNTEAFFGQGTRLTVV.

The chain employs TRBV28 and TRBJ2-7; no definite D call. The length of the CDR3 is 15 residues. V gave up 5 bases and J gave up 0 bases, with 14 bases separating them. Germline V CDR1 and CDR2: MDHEN, SYDVKM. The CDR3 region has the DNA TGTGCCAGCAGTACGCCACACAGCAGCTCCTACGAGCAGTACTTC. Its translation is CASSTPHSSSYEQYF.

CDR3 amino acids: CASSSPLAGREQYF. DNA of the CDR3: TGTGCCAGCAGTTCCCCACTAGCGGGCAGAGAGCAGTACTTC. The rearrangement joins TRBV28 to TRBJ2-7; 9 positions agree with TRBD2. J lost 7 bases, V lost 4 bases, and 8 bases had no gene match. The germline CDR1 and CDR2 sequences are MDHEN and SYDVKM. This CDR3 region has 14 residues.

The chain combines TRBV28 with TRBJ2-7, with 7 nucleotides matching TRBD1. The J segment lost 3 bases and the V segment lost 6 bases, leaving 2 bases of the junction unmatched. The CDR3 has 12 residues. The germline V gene encodes CDR1 MDHEN and CDR2 SYDVKM. CDR3 in amino acids: CASRGQVYEQYF. The CDR3 coding sequence is TGTGCCAGCAGAGGACAGGTCTACGAGCAGTACTTC.

V usage is TRBV28 and J usage is TRBJ1-2; D unclear. The CDR3 totals 13 residues. Trimming removed 8 bases at V and 3 bases at J, with 13 bases between. CDR1 is MDHEN, CDR2 SYDVKM, per germline. DNA of the CDR3: TGTGCCAGCTGGAGGGTAGCGGACTATGGCTACACCTTC. Protein product: CASWRVADYGYTF.

This chain links TRBV29-1 with TRBJ2-6; D may correspond to TRBD1 or TRBD2 (5 bases each). Trimming removed 6 bases from V and 0 bases from J, with 12 bases in between. Germline V gene lookup returns CDR1 SQVTM and CDR2 ANQGSEA. This CDR3 region has 15 residues. CDR3 protein: CSVAGSSSGANVLTF. The CDR3 nucleotides are TGCAGCGTGGCAGGGAGCTCCTCTGGGGCCAACGTCCTGACTTTC.

This clone showed up just a few times. The gene calls are TRBV7-2 and TRBJ2-7; TRBD1 agrees at 9 bases. Trimming took 4 bases from V and 1 from J; bases not matched to a gene: 5. This CDR3 has 15 residues. Germline V CDR1 and CDR2: SGHTA, FQGNSA. This CDR3 is CASSSTGGLSYEQYF. In DNA, the CDR3 is TGTGCCAGCAGCTCGACAGGGGGGCTTTCCTACGAGCAGTACTTC.